A selection of T cell receptor beta chains follows, all from one sample in a study of cytomegalovirus exposure and HLA in healthy donors. TCRdb's copy holds only in-frame clones and misses some; the assay was immunoSEQ multiplex PCR. This repertoire shows 90,000 to 150,000 clones, less than 90% found once; its top ten account for roughly 4.4%. Sample: PBMCs. These receptors originate from a man younger than 35 in good health and CMV-seropositive. CDR3s include the opening cysteine and the closing phenylalanine or tryptophan.

j_call | cdr3_length | v_call | cdr3_aa
TRBJ1-3 | 16 | TRBV5-1 | CASSWGTGHSGNTIYF
TRBJ2-2 | 15 | TRBV10-1 | CASSEAARPTGELFF
TRBJ2-5 | 15 | TRBV7-9 | CASSTRQGPQETQYF
TRBJ1-4 | 14 | TRBV5-6 | CASSLSGTWSVKFF
TRBJ1-1 | 14 | TRBV6-5 | CASSYRDRAGEAFF
TRBJ2-7 | 14 | TRBV19 | CASSSLDRNYEQYF
TRBJ1-5 | 16 | TRBV7-8 | CASSWRATYSNQPQHF
TRBJ1-1 | 13 | TRBV25-1 | CASRPGGNTEAFF
TRBJ1-5 | 13 | TRBV2 | CASNVGEAQPQHF
TRBJ2-3 | 19 | TRBV9 | CASSVTLVRAGDLTDTQYF
TRBJ2-7 | 14 | TRBV6-5 | CASRGRERSYEQYF
TRBJ1-2 | 14 | TRBV4-3 | CASSPTGINGGYTF
TRBJ1-2 | 14 | TRBV7-2 | CASSPWSGNYGYTF
TRBJ2-5 | 18 | TRBV4-2 | CASSPDATSGGHGETQYF
TRBJ1-3 | 12 | TRBV10-3 | CAISEPSNTIYF
TRBJ2-1 | 16 | TRBV4-1 | CASSQAPTGSRNEQFF
TRBJ2-2 | 16 | TRBV5-1 | CASSLTIQLGTGELFF